This TCR beta chain derives from a study of cytomegalovirus exposure and HLA in healthy donors. Study results and limitations: A later analysis linked 15,000 to 20,000 TCR beta sequences to HLA alleles at 0.05 false discovery rate. Of the V segments, some could not be distinguished, including TRBV6-2 and TRBV6-3, and were excluded. Cytomegalovirus status was reportedly diagnosed by the classifier with high sensitivity and specificity.

In the PCR, 60 Vbeta and 13 Jbeta primers were used. As originally analysed: Unique TCR beta chains totaled roughly 79 million in a later count, with approximately 11 million of them shared. Only in-frame clones appear in the TCRdb table, and some are missing; sequencing was by immunoSEQ multiplex PCR. V and J calls and clone size come straight from that table; D and trimming were deduced from the DNA. There are approximately 150,000 clones in the sample; under 85% occur only once, and 4.8% lies in the top ten. The germline CDR1 and CDR2 sequences are PRHDT and FYEKMQ (reference sequence). The CDR3 sequence is 17 residues long. Losses at the gene ends were 2 bases for V and 2 bases for J; bases not matched to a gene: 6. Concerning this clone itself: Its specificity is not known.

This chain links TRBV13 with TRBJ2-3, with TRBD2 matching over 11 bases. The specimen was PBMCs. The origin of this receptor is a young man in good health and CMV-seronegative. The CDR3 loop is CASSLSFSGGDTDTQYF. For the CDR3, the DNA is TGTGCCAGCAGCTTATCGTTTAGCGGGGGGGACACAGATACGCAGTATTTT.